This entry lists 32 T cell receptor beta chains sequenced from one sample in a study of cytomegalovirus exposure and HLA in healthy donors (dated by TCRdb to 2015 to 2018). Library method: the immunoSEQ multiplex PCR assay. In TCRdb, the immuneACCESS table is reduced to in-frame sequences with V and J assigned. These tables do not hold every clone; where another copy was compared, an unresolved V gene accounts for under half, and the others remain unexplained. Present in this sample are around 98,000 clones, over 75% of which were seen just once. Of the sample, around 6.3% falls within the top ten clones. The sample was PBMCs. The receptors here all came from a man aged 18 to 30 in good health and CMV-seropositive.

This clone was observed a single time. The V gene is TRBV11-3, the J gene TRBJ2-1, with 10 bases identical to TRBD2. V lost 5 bases, J lost 5 bases, and 3 bases stayed unmatched. The germline CDR1 and CDR2 sequences are SGHNT and YENEEA. The CDR3 spans 14 residues. The CDR3 is CASSLLAGDNEQFF. In DNA, the CDR3 is TGTGCCAGCAGCCTCCTAGCGGGGGACAATGAGCAGTTCTTC.

The DNA for the CDR3 is TGTGCCAGCAACCCCCAGGGCCTCGATGACACCATATATTTT. Its translation is CASNPQGLDDTIYF. The chain carries TRBV11-2 and TRBJ1-3; D might be TRBD1 (5 bases). The V and J ends lost 7 bases and 8 bases respectively, with 18 bases between them. This CDR3 comprises 14 residues. Germline loops: CDR1 SGHAT, CDR2 FQNNGV.

This clone came up a few times. Other DNA variants within this sample encode the same CDR3. The CDR3 sequence: CASSPPVGGIYEQYF. In nucleotides, the CDR3 is TGTGCCAGCTCACCACCGGTGGGGGGGATCTACGAGCAGTACTTC. The chain uses TRBV18 and TRBJ2-7; TRBD2 matches at 7 bases. The CDR3 is 15 amino acids. Trimming cost V 0 bases and J 3 bases; bases outside gene matches: 5. CDR1 is KGHSH and CDR2 is LQKENI in the germline V gene.

This clone was seen just once. V and J are TRBV6-6 and TRBJ1-1; TRBD1 matches 10 bases. The J segment lost 2 bases and the V segment lost 2 bases, leaving 2 bases of the junction unmatched. The CDR3 is made up of 15 amino acids. Germline V gene lookup returns CDR1 MNHNY and CDR2 SVGAGI (reference sequence). This chain's CDR3 is CASSYRDRGNTEAFF. DNA of the CDR3: TGTGCCAGCAGTTACCGGGACAGGGGTAACACTGAAGCTTTCTTT.

This clone was found once. The chain joins TRBV7-2 to TRBJ2-7, with 11 bases lining up with TRBD2. The ends lost 5 bases at V and 3 bases at J; junction bases unmatched: 6. The CDR3 loop spans 15 amino acids. Germline V gene data show CDR1 as SGHTA and CDR2 as FQGNSA. CDR3 sequence: CASSTTSGDIYEQYF. The CDR3 DNA is TGTGCCAGCAGCACGACTAGCGGGGACATCTACGAGCAGTACTTC.

The gene calls are TRBV15 and TRBJ1-1; 8 bases agree with TRBD1. Germline loops: CDR1 LNHNV, CDR2 YYDKDF (reference sequence). Trimming cost V 4 bases and J 5 bases; bases outside gene matches: 6. This CDR3 contains 14 residues. This CDR3 is CATSKGQGRTEAFF. In DNA form, the CDR3 reads TGTGCCACCAGCAAAGGACAGGGACGAACTGAAGCTTTCTTT.

The chain has TRBV11-3 and TRBJ2-5; TRBD2 matches at 7 bases. The CDR3 is made up of 13 amino acids. The junction had 2 bases not matched to a gene; V was cut back by 3 bases and J by 4 bases. The germline CDR1 and CDR2 sequences are SGHNT and YENEEA. CDR3 region: CASSLAGVETQYF. The CDR3 coding sequence is TGTGCCAGCAGCTTGGCGGGAGTAGAGACCCAGTACTTC. The whole variable domain, remainder taken from reference TRBV11-3 and TRBJ2-5, is EAGVVQSPRYKIIEKKQPVAFWCNPISGHNTLYWYLQNLGQGPELLIRYENEEAVDDSQLPKDRFSAERLKGVDSTLKIQPAELGDSAVYLCASSLAGVETQYFGPGTRLLVL.

This clone appeared a single time. The V and J genes are TRBV7-9 and TRBJ2-7, with D possibly matching TRBD1 (6 bases). CDR1 and CDR2 from the germline V gene are SEHNR and FQNEAQ (reference sequence). Trimming pared 1 base from V and 0 bases from J, leaving 19 bases between. The CDR3 runs 18 residues. Here the CDR3 reads CASSLVSGGSGASYEQYF. The CDR3 coding sequence is TGTGCCAGCAGCTTAGTGTCTGGTGGGTCAGGGGCCTCCTACGAGCAGTACTTC. The full variable domain, completed using reference TRBV7-9 and TRBJ2-7, is DTGVSQNPRHKITKRGQNVTFRCDPISEHNRLYWYRQTLGQGPEFLTYFQNEAQLEKSRLLSDRFSAERPKGSFSTLEIQRTEQGDSAMYLCASSLVSGGSGASYEQYFGPGTRLTVT.

This clone was detected only a few times. The chain recombines TRBV15 with TRBJ1-2; 7 positions match TRBD1. The V segment lost 0 bases and the J segment 3 bases; nucleotides outside the gene matches: 4. CDR3 length: 15 amino acids. CDR1 LNHNV and CDR2 YYDKDF come from the germline V gene (reference sequence). Here the CDR3 DNA reads TGTGCCACCAGCAGAGATCAGGGGACAGACTATGGCTACACCTTC. Translated: CATSRDQGTDYGYTF.

This clone was found a few times. The chain has TRBV18 and TRBJ1-1, with D possibly being TRBD1 (6 bases). The V gene lost 4 bases and the J gene lost 7 bases, with 13 bases spanning the gap. Germline V gene sequence: CDR1 KGHSH, CDR2 LQKENI. This CDR3 spans 13 amino acids. CDR3 nucleotide sequence: TGTGCCAGCTCACGAACTACAGGGAATGAAGCTTTCTTT. The encoded protein is CASSRTTGNEAFF.

This clone occurred once. J is TRBJ2-6 and V is TRBV2, with TRBD2 identical over 8 bases. The germline V gene has CDR1 SNHLY and CDR2 FYNNEI. V was clipped by 2 bases and J by 0 bases; unmatched bases: 0. The CDR3 is 16 amino acids. The CDR3 DNA reads TGTGCCAGCAGTGAACTAGCGGGCTCTGGGGCCAACGTCCTGACTTTC. Translated, it gives CASSELAGSGANVLTF.

The rearrangement links TRBV28 to TRBJ2-3; 9 positions agree with TRBD2. CDR1 MDHEN and CDR2 SYDVKM come from the germline V gene. V shed 2 bases, J shed 7 bases, and the junction held 19 bases outside the gene matches. This CDR3 is 19 amino acids long. CDR3 coding DNA: TGTGCCAGCAGTTTAGGCCGATACGGGCTAGCGGGACTGGCAAATACGCAGTATTTT. Protein sequence: CASSLGRYGLAGLANTQYF.

The chain recombines TRBV28 with TRBJ2-2; perhaps TRBD1 as D (6 bases). The germline CDR1 and CDR2 sequences are MDHEN and SYDVKM. Trimming took off 4 bases at V and 1 base at J, with 16 bases between the two ends. This CDR3 has 17 amino acids. The CDR3 spells CASSSESEQGNTGELFF. The CDR3 DNA is TGTGCCAGCAGTTCCGAGAGCGAACAGGGGAACACCGGGGAGCTGTTTTTT.

The chain carries TRBV11-2 and TRBJ1-5; D ambiguous. V was shortened by 0 bases and J by 5 bases, with 5 bases between the two germline ends. In germline, CDR1 is SGHAT, CDR2 FQNNGV. The CDR3 runs 13 residues. The CDR3 nucleotides read TGTGCCAGCAGCTTAGATGGCCATCAGCCCCAGCATTTT. Its translation is CASSLDGHQPQHF.

V and J are TRBV7-2 and TRBJ1-2; weak D call: TRBD1 (5 bases). Germline CDR1 reads SGHTA; CDR2 reads FQGNSA. The V end lost 5 bases, the J end lost 6 bases, and 16 bases lay between the germline ends. The CDR3 sequence is 14 residues long. The CDR3 bases are TGTGCCAGCAGCCCAGCCCCAGGGAACCATGGCTACACCTTC. This gives the protein CASSPAPGNHGYTF.

The rearrangement links TRBV7-8 to TRBJ1-1; D possibly corresponds to TRBD1 (5 bases). Germline CDR1 and CDR2: SGHVS and FQNEAQ. CDR3 length: 16 amino acids. Trimming removed 0 bases from V and 2 bases from J, with 13 bases in between. This CDR3 is CASSLATDSLNTEAFF. The CDR3 DNA is TGTGCCAGCAGCTTAGCGACAGACAGTCTTAACACTGAAGCTTTCTTT.

Remarks on this clone: Relative to the germline gene, one junction end is altered; a read error may explain this. V gene TRBV10-3 combines with J gene TRBJ2-7, with D possibly matching TRBD2 (6 bases). The CDR3 is made up of 12 amino acids. The V gene's germline CDR1 is ENHRY and CDR2 SYGVKD. CDR3 amino acids: CAISERDSRYDF. The DNA for the CDR3 is TGTGCCATCAGTGAGCGGGACTCCCGTTACGACTTC.

CDR3 DNA sequence: TGCGCCAGCAGCCAACTAGCGGGGGGAGGGGGCGATACGCAGTATTTT. This codes for CASSQLAGGGGDTQYF. This rearrangement joins TRBV4-3 to TRBJ2-3; 11 bases align to TRBD2. This CDR3 is 16 amino acids long. Germline lookup yields CDR1 LGHNA and CDR2 YSLEER. The V segment lost 2 bases and the J segment 6 bases; nucleotides outside the gene matches: 7.

This rearrangement joins TRBV10-2 to TRBJ1-2; TRBD1 is a possible D gene (6 bases). This CDR3 is 13 amino acids long. V was shortened by 7 bases and J by 5 bases, with 14 bases between the two germline ends. Per germline, CDR1 WSHSY and CDR2 SAAADI. CDR3 loop: CASTDRLLYGYTF. DNA of the CDR3: TGCGCCAGCACGGACAGATTGCTATATGGCTACACCTTC.

The rearrangement links TRBV5-1 to TRBJ2-2; possible D gene TRBD1, 5 bases. The CDR3 has 15 residues. In germline, CDR1 is SGHRS, CDR2 YFSETQ. Trimming removed 0 bases from V and 5 bases from J, with 11 bases in between. The CDR3 protein is CASSLVGQGTGELFF. DNA for the CDR3: TGCGCCAGCAGCTTGGTGGGGCAGGGAACCGGGGAGCTGTTTTTT. The full variable domain, completed using reference TRBV5-1 and TRBJ2-2, is KAGVTQTPRYLIKTRGQQVTLSCSPISGHRSVSWYQQTPGQGLQFLFEYFSETQRNKGNFPGRFSGRQFSNSRSEMNVSTLELGDSALYLCASSLVGQGTGELFFGEGSRLTVL.

The J gene is TRBJ2-3, the V gene TRBV4-3, with D tentatively TRBD2 (6 bases). Trimming stripped 0 bases from V and 4 bases from J, with 14 bases between. The germline V gene has CDR1 LGHNA and CDR2 YSLEER. The CDR3 is 16 amino acids. CDR3 protein: CASSQEPTGVADTQYF. The CDR3 DNA reads as TGCGCCAGCAGCCAAGAGCCAACGGGAGTGGCAGATACGCAGTATTTT.

This chain uses TRBV25-1 with TRBJ2-3; 9 positions match TRBD1. The germline V gene has CDR1 MGHDK and CDR2 SYGVNS. V dropped 8 bases and J dropped 3; count of bases not matched to a gene: 3. The CDR3 has 13 amino acids. CDR3 in amino acids: CASDRGGTDTQYF. DNA for the CDR3: TGTGCCAGCGACAGGGGGGGAACAGATACGCAGTATTTT.

This chain joins TRBV7-3 and TRBJ2-1; TRBD2 matches 13 bases. J gave up 7 bases and V 6 bases, and 9 bases lay outside the gene matches. CDR1 and CDR2 (germline): SGHTA, FQGTGA. This CDR3 has 16 residues. The CDR3 coding sequence is TGTGCCAGCAGTCTTACTAGCGGGGGGGCCCGGAATGAGCAGTTCTTC. It specifies CASSLTSGGARNEQFF.

This chain uses TRBV9 with TRBJ2-2; a possible D gene is TRBD2 (6 bases). Germline V gene data show CDR1 as SGDLS and CDR2 as YYNGEE. The CDR3 spans 19 residues. Trimming cost V 3 bases and J 0 bases, with 21 bases left between them. The CDR3 bases are TGTGCCAGCAGCGCCCCCTCCGGCCGGGACTCCCCGAACACCGGGGAGCTGTTTTTT. Its translation is CASSAPSGRDSPNTGELFF.

This chain uses TRBV9 with TRBJ2-3; D might be TRBD2 (6 bases). Germline assignment: CDR1 SGDLS and CDR2 YYNGEE. The CDR3 consists of 16 residues. The germline V and J ends were trimmed by 4 bases and 12 bases, with 27 bases remaining between them. The CDR3 sequence is CASSSGGSGPRAYQYF. The CDR3 nucleotides read TGTGCCAGCAGCTCCGGTGGTAGCGGTCCAAGGGCGTACCAGTATTTT.

V is TRBV19 and J is TRBJ1-6, with D perhaps matching TRBD1 (5 bases). Deletions cut 6 bases from V and 3 bases from J, with 12 bases between. Germline values: CDR1 LNHDA, CDR2 SQIVND (reference sequence). The CDR3 totals 15 residues. The CDR3 region has the DNA TGTGCCAGTAGCACAGGCTCCGGCTATAATTCACCCCTCCACTTT. This gives the protein CASSTGSGYNSPLHF.

This chain joins TRBV6-1 and TRBJ2-7; TRBD1 matches at 8 bases. The V gene's germline CDR1 is MNHNS and CDR2 SASEGT. V shed 4 bases and J 6 bases; nucleotides not matched to a gene: 8. The CDR3 length is 14 residues. CDR3 in DNA: TGTGCCAGCAGTGTGCCCGGGACAGGTACCGAGCAGTACTTC. Its translation: CASSVPGTGTEQYF.

This clone was counted between two and nine times. V gene TRBV19 combines with J gene TRBJ2-5; 13 bases fit TRBD2. Germline trimming cut 5 bases from V and 4 bases from J; bases unmatched to any gene: 10. Germline V lookup: CDR1 LNHDA, CDR2 SQIVND (reference sequence). The CDR3 loop spans 17 amino acids. DNA of the CDR3: TGTGCCAGTAGTCCACTAGCGGGAGGGCCGCGTAGAGAGACCCAGTACTTC. It translates to CASSPLAGGPRRETQYF. Supplemented by reference TRBV19 and TRBJ2-5, the full variable domain reads DGGITQSPKYLFRKEGQNVTLSCEQNLNHDAMYWYRQDPGQGLRLIYYSQIVNDFQKGDIAEGYSVSREKKESFPLTVTSAQKNPTAFYLCASSPLAGGPRRETQYFGPGTRLLVL.

V gene TRBV28 combines with J gene TRBJ2-3, with no clear D. CDR1 is MDHEN, CDR2 SYDVKM, per germline. The CDR3 consists of 14 residues. V lost 3 bases and J 4 bases, leaving 11 bases between the germline ends. DNA of the CDR3: TGTGCCAGCAGTTTCCCAGGCCGTCCAGATACGCAGTATTTT. Its translation is CASSFPGRPDTQYF. The variable domain in full, with the rest retrieved from reference TRBV28 and TRBJ2-3, is DVKVTQSSRYLVKRTGEKVFLECVQDMDHENMFWYRQDPGLGLRLIYFSYDVKMKEKGDIPEGYSVSREKKERFSLILESASTNQTSMYLCASSFPGRPDTQYFGPGTRLTVL.

This clone has only a few counts. The chain combines TRBV6-5 with TRBJ1-1, with a weak D call TRBD1 (6 bases). The germline gives CDR1 MNHEY, CDR2 SVGAGI. The CDR3 is 13 residues long. Trimming cost V 4 bases and J 10 bases, with 16 bases left between them. DNA for the CDR3: TGTGCCAGCAGTTTCGCGGAAACAGGGCCAGCTTTCTTT. Protein: CASSFAETGPAFF.

J is TRBJ2-7 and V is TRBV5-1, with TRBD1 identical over 8 bases. Per the germline V gene, CDR1 is SGHRS and CDR2 is YFSETQ. The CDR3 covers 15 residues. V shed 6 bases, J shed 1 base, and the junction held 9 bases outside the gene matches. CDR3 DNA sequence: TGCGCCAGCACGTCTAGGACAGGGATATCCTACGAGCAGTACTTC. Encoded protein: CASTSRTGISYEQYF.

The chain couples TRBV10-1 to TRBJ2-7, with D possibly matching TRBD1 (6 bases). This CDR3 has 14 residues. Germline loops: CDR1 WNHNN, CDR2 SYGVQD (reference sequence). V gave up 9 bases and J gave up 2 bases, with 17 bases separating them. In DNA, the CDR3 is TGCGCCAGGGGGAGAGACAGGTCCCCCTACGAGCAGTACTTC. Protein product: CARGRDRSPYEQYF.